Below are 9 T cell receptor beta chains sequenced from a single sample in a study of identifying expanded T cells in peripheral blood (dated by TCRdb to about 2019). Library method: the immunoSEQ multiplex PCR assay. In TCRdb, the immuneACCESS table is reduced to in-frame sequences with V and J assigned. These tables do not hold every clone; where another copy was compared, an unresolved V gene accounts for under half, and the others remain unexplained. In all, the sample holds approximately 100,000 clones, and about 88% of those were seen once. The ten largest clones represent about 7.7% of the sample. The source material was blood. The receptors originated from a person aged 18-70 years in good health.

The rearrangement joins TRBV7-3 to TRBJ1-1; D unclear. Deletions cut 1 base from V and 0 bases from J, with 3 bases between. Germline V CDR1 and CDR2: SGHTA, FQGTGA. The CDR3 contains 13 residues. CDR3 protein: CASSLSMNTEAFF. CDR3 sequence (DNA): TGTGCCAGCAGCTTAAGCATGAACACTGAAGCTTTCTTT.

The chain combines TRBV11-3 with TRBJ2-5; 7 bases map to TRBD1. The germline V gene has CDR1 SGHNT and CDR2 YENEEA. Trimming cost V 5 bases and J 0 bases; bases outside gene matches: 3. CDR3 length: 14 amino acids. CDR3 bases: TGTGCCAGCAGCCCGGGACAGCACCAAGAGACCCAGTACTTC. Its translation is CASSPGQHQETQYF.

The V gene is TRBV19, the J gene TRBJ1-1; tentative D call: TRBD1 (5 bases). V shed 9 bases and J shed 3 bases, with 11 bases lying between them. This CDR3 has 12 amino acids. CDR1 is LNHDA, CDR2 SQIVND, per germline (reference sequence). CDR3 DNA sequence: TGTGCCAGCCTCAGGGTCGACACTGAAGCTTTCTTT. Translated, it gives CASLRVDTEAFF.

The J gene is TRBJ2-7, the V gene TRBV7-2; possible D gene TRBD2, 6 bases. The germline V and J ends were trimmed by 2 bases and 0 bases, with 11 bases remaining between them. This CDR3 comprises 15 residues. Germline assignment: CDR1 SGHTA and CDR2 FQGNSA. CDR3 bases: TGTGCCAGCAGCTTATACGCGGGGTACTCCTACGAGCAGTACTTC. Translating gives CASSLYAGYSYEQYF.

V and J are TRBV5-1 and TRBJ2-3; unclear D gene. Per germline, CDR1 SGHRS and CDR2 YFSETQ. With 7 bases removed from V and 4 bases from J, the gap between germline ends came to 13 bases. CDR3 size: 13 residues. The CDR3 DNA is TGCGCCAGCGACGACGACGTTTCAGATACGCAGTATTTT. Residues: CASDDDVSDTQYF.

A few counts support this clone. V is TRBV19 and J is TRBJ1-1; D remains unclear. V lost 7 bases to trimming and J lost 2 bases, with 11 bases between them. CDR3 length: 13 amino acids. Germline V gives CDR1 LNHDA, CDR2 SQIVND (reference sequence). The CDR3 region is CASTGNANTEAFF. Here the CDR3 DNA reads TGTGCCAGTACCGGAAACGCTAACACTGAAGCTTTCTTT.

The chain joins TRBV14 to TRBJ2-7, with unresolved D. This CDR3 spans 12 amino acids. Germline V gene lookup returns CDR1 SGHDN and CDR2 FVKESK. V shed 4 bases and J shed 2 bases, with 6 bases lying between them. The CDR3 DNA follows: TGTGCCAGCAGCCCCGGTGCCTACGAGCAGTACTTC. Protein sequence: CASSPGAYEQYF. Combining the CDR3 with reference TRBV14 and TRBJ2-7 gives the whole variable domain EAGVTQFPSHSVIEKGQTVTLRCDPISGHDNLYWYRRVMGKEIKFLLHFVKESKQDESGMPNNRFLAERTGGTYSTLKVQPAELEDSGVYFCASSPGAYEQYFGPGTRLTVT.

This chain connects TRBV4-1 to TRBJ2-1, with TRBD2 identical over 8 bases. The CDR3 extends over 16 amino acids. The germline V gene encodes CDR1 MGHRA and CDR2 YSYEKL. V gave up 6 bases and J gave up 1 base; unmatched junction bases: 8. The CDR3 spells CASRESGSFSYNEQFF. DNA of the CDR3: TGCGCCAGCAGGGAAAGCGGGAGTTTTTCCTACAATGAGCAGTTCTTC.

The rearrangement uses TRBV4-3 and TRBJ1-4; weak D call: TRBD1 (5 bases). CDR1 and CDR2 from the germline V gene are LGHNA and YSLEER. V was pared by 4 bases and J by 3 bases, with 9 bases between. This CDR3 has 14 amino acids. The CDR3 loop is CASSPGTANEKLFF. The DNA of the CDR3 is TGCGCCAGCAGCCCCGGGACGGCTAATGAAAAACTGTTTTTT.